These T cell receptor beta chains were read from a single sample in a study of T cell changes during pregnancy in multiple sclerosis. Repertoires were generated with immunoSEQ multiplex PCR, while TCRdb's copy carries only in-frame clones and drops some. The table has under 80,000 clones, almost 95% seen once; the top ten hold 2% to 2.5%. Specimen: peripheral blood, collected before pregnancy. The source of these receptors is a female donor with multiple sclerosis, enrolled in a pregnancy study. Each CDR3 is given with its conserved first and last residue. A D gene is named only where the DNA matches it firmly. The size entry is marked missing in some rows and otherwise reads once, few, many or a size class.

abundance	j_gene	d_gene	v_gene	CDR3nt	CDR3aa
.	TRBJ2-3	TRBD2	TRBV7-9	TGTGCCAGCAGCTTCTCTAGCGGAAGCACAGATACGCAGTATTTT	CASSFSSGSTDTQYF
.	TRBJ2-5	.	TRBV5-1	TGCGCCAGCAGCCTTAGCGGTGCACAAGAGACCCAGTACTTC	CASSLSGAQETQYF
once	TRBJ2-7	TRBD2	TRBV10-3	TGTGCCATCAGTGATAGACTAGCGGGAGGGCACGAGCAGTACTTC	CAISDRLAGGHEQYF
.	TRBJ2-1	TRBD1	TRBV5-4	TGTGCCAGCAGCTCAAGACAGGGGGCGAATGGTGAGCAGTTCTTC	CASSSRQGANGEQFF
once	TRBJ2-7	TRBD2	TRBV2	TGTGCCAGCAGTGAAACCCGACTAGCGGGTGTGATCTACGAGCAGTACTTC	CASSETRLAGVIYEQYF
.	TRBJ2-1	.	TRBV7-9	TGTGCCAGCAGCTTAGCGGGAGCGTACAATGAGCAGTTCTTC	CASSLAGAYNEQFF
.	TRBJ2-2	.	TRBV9	TGTGCCAGCAGCGTAGCGGCCTCGGGCGGGGAGCTGTTTTTT	CASSVAASGGELFF
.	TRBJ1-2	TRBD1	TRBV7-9	TGTGCCAGCAGCACCTTGGACAGGGTGATCTATGGCTACACCTTC	CASSTLDRVIYGYTF
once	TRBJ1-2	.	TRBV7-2	TGTGCCAGCAGGAAATTAACGGACAGCGTCTATGGCTACACCTTC	CASRKLTDSVYGYTF
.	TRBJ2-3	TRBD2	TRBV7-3	TGTGCCAGCAGCTTAAGGGCTAGCGGCCTCAGCACAGATACGCAGTATTTT	CASSLRASGLSTDTQYF
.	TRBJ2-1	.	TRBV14	TGTGCCAGCAGCCCGGGATTGTACAATGAGCAGTTCTTC	CASSPGLYNEQFF
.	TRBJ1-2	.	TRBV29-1	TGCAGCGTTGATGGGGCCTACGATTCTAACTATGGCTACACCTTC	CSVDGAYDSNYGYTF
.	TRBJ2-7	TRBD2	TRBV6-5	TGTGCCAGCAGGGGGACTAGCCTATCCTACGAGCAGTACTTC	CASRGTSLSYEQYF
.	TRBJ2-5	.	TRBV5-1	TGCGCCAGCAGCTACGGACAGAAAGAGACCCAGTACTTC	CASSYGQKETQYF
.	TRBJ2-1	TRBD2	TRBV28	TGTGCCAGCAGTCGGAAATTCAGGCGGGAGGGAAATGAGCAGTTCTTC	CASSRKFRREGNEQFF
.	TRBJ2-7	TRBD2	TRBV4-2	TGTGCCAGCAGCCAAGCGCTAGGGACTAGCGGATCCTACGAGCAGTACTTC	CASSQALGTSGSYEQYF
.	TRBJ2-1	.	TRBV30	TGTGCCTGGAGTACTCGGGGTGAGCAGTTCTTC	CAWSTRGEQFF
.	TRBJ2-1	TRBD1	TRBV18	TGTGCCAGCTCACTCCGGGACAGCTACAATGAGCAGTTCTTC	CASSLRDSYNEQFF
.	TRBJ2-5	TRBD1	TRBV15	TGTGCCACCAGCAGGGGACAGGAGCTACAAGAGACCCAGTACTTC	CATSRGQELQETQYF
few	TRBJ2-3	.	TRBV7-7	TGTGCTAGCAGCTCCACAGGGTTAAGCGATACGCAGTATTTT	CASSSTGLSDTQYF
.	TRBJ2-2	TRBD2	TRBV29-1	TGCAGCGGTCTAGCGGGAGTCGACACCGGGGAGCTGTTTTTT	CSGLAGVDTGELFF
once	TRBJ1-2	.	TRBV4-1	TGCGCCAGCAGCCAAGGGGGGCTTGTCCGGTCAAATGGCTACACCTTC	CASSQGGLVRSNGYTF
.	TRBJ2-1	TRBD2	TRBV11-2	TGTGCCAGCAGATCGACTAGCGGACCCCCCACGGGCGAGCAGTTCTTC	CASRSTSGPPTGEQFF
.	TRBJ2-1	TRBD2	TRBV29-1	TGCAGCGTTGACGCGGGAGGCAATGAGCAGTTCTTC	CSVDAGGNEQFF
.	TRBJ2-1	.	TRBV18	TGTGCCAGCTCCGGGGGAAGCTCCTACAATGAGCAGTTCTTC	CASSGGSSYNEQFF
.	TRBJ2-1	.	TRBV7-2	TGTGCCAGCAGCTTAGCTACAGGAGCCTACAATGAGCAGTTCTTC	CASSLATGAYNEQFF
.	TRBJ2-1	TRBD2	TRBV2	TGTGCCCCTTTGGGGAGGGCAGGGGAGCAGTTCTTC	CAPLGRAGEQFF
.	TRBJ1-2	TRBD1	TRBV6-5	TGTGCCAGCAGCAACAGGGGGAACTATGGCTACACCTTC	CASSNRGNYGYTF
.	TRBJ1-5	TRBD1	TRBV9	TGTGCCAGCAGCGCAGCGGACAGGGGGAATCAGCCCCAGCATTTT	CASSAADRGNQPQHF
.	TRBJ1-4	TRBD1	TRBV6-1	TGTGCCAGCTCCGGGAGAGGGGGCTATGAAAAACTGTTTTTT	CASSGRGGYEKLFF
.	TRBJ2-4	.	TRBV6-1	TGTGCCAGCAGTGAATTGGGCAGCTTACGGGGGAACATTCAGTACTTC	CASSELGSLRGNIQYF
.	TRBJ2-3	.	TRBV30	TGTGCCTGGAGTGTTAAGGACTTACCATATACGCAGTATTTT	CAWSVKDLPYTQYF
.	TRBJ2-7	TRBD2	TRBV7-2	TGTGCCAGCAGCTTAGTTACGGCGGGAGCCCTCTCCTACGAGCAGTACTTC	CASSLVTAGALSYEQYF
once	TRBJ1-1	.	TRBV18	TGTGCCAGCTCTTCTACAGGGAACACTGAAGCTTTCTTT	CASSSTGNTEAFF